These T cell receptor beta chains were read from a single sample in a study of CD8+CD57+ T cells in acquired aplastic anemia. TCRdb re-analysed the reads in MiXCR, keeping a single row per CDR3 protein. In the table there are about 120,000 distinct CDR3 sequences, approximately 61% of which are singletons. The sequenced sample consisted of sorted CD4+, CD8+, or CD8+CD57+ T cells (not recorded which) from PBMCs. These receptors were obtained from a human donor with aplastic anemia. CDR3s include the opening cysteine and the closing phenylalanine or tryptophan. The D gene is left open where the match is weak. Expanded clones are given a class, and other clones once, few, many or no size at all.

TGTGCCAGCAGCTTAGGTAGGGGGAACACTGAAGCTTTCTTT	CASSLGRGNTEAFF	TRBV7-8	TRBJ1-1	.	many
TGTGCCAGCAGCTTAAGTAGCGGCATGAACACTGAAGCTTTCTTT	CASSLSSGMNTEAFF	TRBV11-3	TRBJ1-1	.	once
TGTGCCAGCAGCGTAGGGGGACAATATTCACCCCTCCACTTT	CASSVGGQYSPLHF	TRBV9	TRBJ1-6	.	.
TGTGCCAGCAGCTTAGACGGCCACTATGGCTACACCTTC	CASSLDGHYGYTF	TRBV7-9	TRBJ1-2	.	.
TGCAGTGCTAACAGGGGGCGCAATGAGCAGTTCTTC	CSANRGRNEQFF	TRBV20-1	TRBJ2-1	TRBD1	.
TGCAGCGTTGTATGGTGGACCGGGGAGCTGTTTTTT	CSVVWWTGELFF	TRBV29-1	TRBJ2-2	.	few
TGCAGTGCCTTAGACCAAGAGACCCAGTACTTC	CSALDQETQYF	TRBV20-1	TRBJ2-5	.	.
TGTGCCAGTAAAGGACAGGGCGGTCAGCCCCAGCATTTT	CASKGQGGQPQHF	TRBV19	TRBJ1-5	TRBD1	.
TGTGCCAGCAGCACAGGGGGCTTGAACACTGAAGCTTTCTTT	CASSTGGLNTEAFF	TRBV5-6	TRBJ1-1	TRBD1	many
TGTGCCAGCAGCGCGGAGACAGGGGGCTCTGAAGCTTTCTTT	CASSAETGGSEAFF	TRBV9	TRBJ1-1	TRBD1	once
TGTGCCAGCAGTGAAGTAGGGTGGGTTGGCTACACCTTC	CASSEVGWVGYTF	TRBV2	TRBJ1-2	.	few